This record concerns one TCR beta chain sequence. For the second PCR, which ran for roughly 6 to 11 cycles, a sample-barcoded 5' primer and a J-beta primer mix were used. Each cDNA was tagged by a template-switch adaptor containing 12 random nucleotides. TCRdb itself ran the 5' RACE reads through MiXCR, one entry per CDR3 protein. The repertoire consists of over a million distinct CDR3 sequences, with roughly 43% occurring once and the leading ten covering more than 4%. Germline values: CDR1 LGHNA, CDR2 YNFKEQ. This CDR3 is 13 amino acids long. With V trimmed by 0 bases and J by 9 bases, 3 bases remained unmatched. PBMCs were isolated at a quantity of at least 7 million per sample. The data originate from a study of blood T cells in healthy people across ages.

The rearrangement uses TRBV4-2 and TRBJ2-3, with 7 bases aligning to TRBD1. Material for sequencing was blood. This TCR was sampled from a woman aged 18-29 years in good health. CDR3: CASSQENRGTQYF. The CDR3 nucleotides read TGTGCCAGCAGCCAAGAGAACAGGGGCACGCAGTATTTT.